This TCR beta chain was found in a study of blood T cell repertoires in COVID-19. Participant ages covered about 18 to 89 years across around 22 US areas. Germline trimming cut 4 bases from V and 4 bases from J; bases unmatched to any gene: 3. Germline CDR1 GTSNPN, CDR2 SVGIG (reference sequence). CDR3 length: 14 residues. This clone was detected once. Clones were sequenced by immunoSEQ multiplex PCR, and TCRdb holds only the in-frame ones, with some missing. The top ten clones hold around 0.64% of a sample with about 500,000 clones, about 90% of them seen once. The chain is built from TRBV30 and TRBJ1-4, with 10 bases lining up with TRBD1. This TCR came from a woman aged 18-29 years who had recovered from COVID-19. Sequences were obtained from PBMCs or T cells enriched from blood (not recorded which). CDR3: CAWKGTGDNEKLFF. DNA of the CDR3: TGTGCCTGGAAAGGGACAGGGGATAATGAAAAACTGTTTTTT.